This T cell receptor (beta chain) was recovered during a study of graft-versus-host responses after intestinal transplantation. Study-wide results and caveats: Detection of GvH clones occurred in recipient marrow, and some had their first appearance in ileum or blood.

Details on this clone: Its specificity is unknown.

Germline CDR1 is SGHVS and CDR2 is FNYEAQ. Trimming stripped 3 bases from V and 1 base from J, with 15 bases between. CDR3 length: 17 residues. Profiled with immunoSEQ multiplex PCR; TCRdb holds only in-frame clones, not every one. The table has tens of thousands of clones, 85% to 95% seen once. This chain connects TRBV7-6 to TRBJ2-2; D call uncertain. The sample consisted of unstimulated CD8+ T cells sorted from spleen or lymph node cells, taken before transplant. The source of this sequence is a human donor who was the organ donor for an intestinal transplant. This CDR3 is CASSFSGGSLNTGELFF. The CDR3 nucleotides are TGTGCCAGCAGCTTCTCCGGCGGAAGCCTGAACACCGGGGAGCTGTTTTTT.